This TCR beta chain is drawn from a study of PD-1 blockade in classical Hodgkin lymphoma (dated by TCRdb to between 2020 and 2021). About the study as a whole: Nivolumab dosing was 3 mg/kg intravenously every 2 weeks, continuing until either disease progression or unacceptable toxicity. A peripheral blood immune signature of response to PD-1 blockade in classical Hodgkin lymphoma was defined using TCR beta sequencing and CyTOF.

The meaning of the sample's time point label: cycle 1 day 1 (C1D1), immediately before nivolumab initiation. Every trial patient had relapsed following autologous stem cell transplantation, and prior brentuximab vedotin exposure was what differed among cohorts A, B and C. The trial cohort included fewer than 65 patients with relapsed/refractory classical Hodgkin lymphoma, and each patient had a best overall response of complete response, partial response or progressive disease. Trial patients were treated with single-agent nivolumab in the multi-cohort phase II CheckMate 205 trial. An independent review committee assessed best overall response by applying the 2007 International Working Group response criteria. Trial PBMCs were obtained immediately prior to nivolumab initiation (C1D1) and on therapy at cycle 2 day 1 and cycle 4 day 1. Peripheral blood was collected in 8 mL Vacutainer Cell Preparation Tubes, from which PBMCs were isolated by centrifugation and then cryopreserved.

Including the terminal cysteine and phenylalanine, the CDR3 comprises 13 residues. Only the CDR3 DNA is retained, 39 bases long and in frame from the first base. As encoded in the germline V gene, CDR1 is SGHTA while CDR2 is FQGNSA. V has 5 bases trimmed and J has 4 bases trimmed; junction bases matching no gene number 2. Note on this clone: The clone's antigen remains unknown. Base qualities are not recorded, but no much larger clone differs from it by a single base.

On the study overall, not on this receptor specifically: Baseline TCR diversity was reported as lower in newly diagnosed patients than in healthy donors, and lower still in relapsed/refractory patients. A significant rise by C4D1 was seen in CD4+ but not CD8+ TCR diversity (p=0.0027 vs p=0.16), with the rise being most apparent in complete responders (p=0.02). Trial patients achieving complete response had baseline diversity similar to newly diagnosed patients, whereas partial responders and progressors had significantly lower diversity. Lower diversity was observed in patients in whom nivolumab was started less than 1 year after ASCT, and these patients were excluded from later analyses so that confounding by immune reconstitution would be avoided. Only a single clinical trial cohort was studied, and what caused the repertoire differences, possibly disease activity or prior therapy, remained undefined.

Genomic DNA was isolated using the Qiagen DNeasy kit from unsorted PBMCs as well as from negatively selected CD4+ and CD8+ fractions. TCR beta CDR3 regions were subjected to amplification by immunoSEQ multiplex PCR with primers that anneal to V and J segments. Amplification bias was minimized using a synthetic immune receptor repertoire, and residual bias was removed computationally after sequencing. The paper's processing steps were these. Repertoire diversity was quantified as the Shannon entropy index using custom Python scripts. The unsorted, CD4+ and CD8+ repertoires were each analyzed separately, with the exception of combined analyses, where CD4+ and CD8+ sequences were merged in silico. A clone was considered expanded if an increase in frequency of at least 2-fold after treatment relative to C1D1 was found, and a pseudocount of 0.5 was applied to clones undetected at baseline. Clones with 0 or 1 copy at C1D1 were classified as singleton clones, and clones with 2 or more copies were classified as non-singleton clones. Clones expanded in unsorted samples were annotated as CD4+, CD8+ or unknown by matching protein sequences in sorted samples from the same patient. Wilcoxon tests on paired samples were used to test diversity changes from C1D1 to C4D1. TCRdb limited this immuneACCESS table to in-frame rearrangements with V and J called. A share of clones is missing; checked studies link under half to unresolved V genes, and the rest is unexplained. The DNA was the basis for D and trimming; V, J and clone size are from that table. Within this sample are under 100,000 clones, with approximately 80% of them counted one time only. In total, the top ten clones hold less than 15% of the sample.

The chain is assembled from TRBV7-2 and TRBJ2-1, with 7 central nucleotides matching TRBD1. This TCR came from a human donor with classical Hodgkin lymphoma. The sequencing used peripheral blood mononuclear cells (PBMCs), collected at baseline. The CDR3 corresponds to CASSLRGYNEQFF. The sequenced DNA: TGTGCCAGCAGCCTCAGGGGGTACAATGAGCAGTTCTTC.